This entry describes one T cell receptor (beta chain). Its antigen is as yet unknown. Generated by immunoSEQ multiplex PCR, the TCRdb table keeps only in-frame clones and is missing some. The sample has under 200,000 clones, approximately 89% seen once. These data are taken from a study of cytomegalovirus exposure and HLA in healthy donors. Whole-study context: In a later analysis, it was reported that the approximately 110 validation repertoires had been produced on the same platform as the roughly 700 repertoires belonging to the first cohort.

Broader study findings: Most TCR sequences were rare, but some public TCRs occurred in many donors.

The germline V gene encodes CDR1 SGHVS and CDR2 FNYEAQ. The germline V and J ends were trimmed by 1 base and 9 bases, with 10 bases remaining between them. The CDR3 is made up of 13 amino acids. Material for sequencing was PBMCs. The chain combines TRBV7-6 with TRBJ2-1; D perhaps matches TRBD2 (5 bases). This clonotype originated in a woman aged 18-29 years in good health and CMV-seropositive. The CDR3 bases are TGTGCCAGCAGCTTAGTTGAGGGTGGTGAGCAGTTCTTC. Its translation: CASSLVEGGEQFF.